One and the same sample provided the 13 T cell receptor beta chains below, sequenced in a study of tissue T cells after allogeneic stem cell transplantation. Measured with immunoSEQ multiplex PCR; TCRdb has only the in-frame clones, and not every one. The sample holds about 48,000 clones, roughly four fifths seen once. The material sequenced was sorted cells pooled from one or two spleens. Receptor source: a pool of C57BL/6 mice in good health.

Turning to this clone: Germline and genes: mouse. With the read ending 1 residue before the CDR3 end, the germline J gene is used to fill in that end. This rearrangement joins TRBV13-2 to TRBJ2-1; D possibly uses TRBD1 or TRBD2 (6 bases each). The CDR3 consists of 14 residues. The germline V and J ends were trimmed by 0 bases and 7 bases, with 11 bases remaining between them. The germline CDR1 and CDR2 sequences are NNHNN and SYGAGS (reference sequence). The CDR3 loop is CASGDVGARAEQFF. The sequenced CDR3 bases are TGTGCCAGCGGTGATGTGGGGGCGCGGGCTGAGCAGTTC.

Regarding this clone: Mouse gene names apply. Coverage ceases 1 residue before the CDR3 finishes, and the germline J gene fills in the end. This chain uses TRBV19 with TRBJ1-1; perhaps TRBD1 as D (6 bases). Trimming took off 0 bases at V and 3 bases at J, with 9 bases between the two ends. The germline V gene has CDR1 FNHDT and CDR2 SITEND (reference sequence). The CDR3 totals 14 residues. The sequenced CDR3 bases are TGTGCCAGCAGTATAGGGCAGGGGTACACAGAAGTCTTC. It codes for CASSIGQGYTEVF. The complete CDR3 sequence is CASSIGQGYTEVFF. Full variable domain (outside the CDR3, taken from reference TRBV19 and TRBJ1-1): GGIITQTPKFLIGQEGQKLTLKCQQNFNHDTMYWYRQDSGKGLRLIYYSITENDLQKGDLSEGYDASREKKSSFSLTVTSAQKNEMAVFLCASSIGQGYTEVFFGKGTRLTVV.

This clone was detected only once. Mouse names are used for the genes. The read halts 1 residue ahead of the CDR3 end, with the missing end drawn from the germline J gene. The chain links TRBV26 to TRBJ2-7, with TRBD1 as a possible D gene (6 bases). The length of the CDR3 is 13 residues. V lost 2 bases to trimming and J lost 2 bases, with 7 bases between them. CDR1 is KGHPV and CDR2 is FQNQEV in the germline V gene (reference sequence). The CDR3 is CASSLTGTYEQYF. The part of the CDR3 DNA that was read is TGTGCCAGCAGTCTGACAGGGACCTATGAACAGTAC.

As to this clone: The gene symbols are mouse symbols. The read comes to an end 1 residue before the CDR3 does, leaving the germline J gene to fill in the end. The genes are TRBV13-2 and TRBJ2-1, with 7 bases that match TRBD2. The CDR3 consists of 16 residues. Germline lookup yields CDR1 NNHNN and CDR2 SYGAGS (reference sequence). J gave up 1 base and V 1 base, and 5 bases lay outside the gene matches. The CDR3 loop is CASGDSDWENYAEQFF. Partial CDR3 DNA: TGTGCCAGCGGTGATTCCGACTGGGAAAACTATGCTGAGCAGTTC.

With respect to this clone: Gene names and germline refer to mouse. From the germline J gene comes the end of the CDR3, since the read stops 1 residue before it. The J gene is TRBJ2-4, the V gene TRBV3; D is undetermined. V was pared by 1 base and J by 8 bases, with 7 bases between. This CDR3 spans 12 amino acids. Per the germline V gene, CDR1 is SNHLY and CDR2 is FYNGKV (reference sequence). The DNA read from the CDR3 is TGTGCCAGCAGCTTAGAGGGTGGCACCTTGTAC. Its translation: CASSLEGGTLY. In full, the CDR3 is CASSLEGGTLYF.

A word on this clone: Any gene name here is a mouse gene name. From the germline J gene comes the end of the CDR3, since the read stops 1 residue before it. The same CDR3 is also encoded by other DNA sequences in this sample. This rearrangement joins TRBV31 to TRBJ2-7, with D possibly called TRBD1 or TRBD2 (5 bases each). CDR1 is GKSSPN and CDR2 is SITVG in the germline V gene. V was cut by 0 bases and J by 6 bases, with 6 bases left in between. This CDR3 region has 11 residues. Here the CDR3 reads CAWSLGGEQYF. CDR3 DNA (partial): TGTGCCTGGAGTCTCGGGGGTGAACAGTAC.

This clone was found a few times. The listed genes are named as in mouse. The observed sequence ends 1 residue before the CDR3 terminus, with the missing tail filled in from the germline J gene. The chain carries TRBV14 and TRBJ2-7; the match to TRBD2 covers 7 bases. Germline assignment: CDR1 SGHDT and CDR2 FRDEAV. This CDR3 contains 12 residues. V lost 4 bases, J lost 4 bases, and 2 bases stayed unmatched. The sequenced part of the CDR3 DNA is TGTGCCAGCAGTCGGACTGGATATGAACAGTAC. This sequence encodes CASSRTGYEQY. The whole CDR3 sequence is CASSRTGYEQYF. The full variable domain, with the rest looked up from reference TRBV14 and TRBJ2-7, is EAGVTQSPRYAVLQEGQAVSFWCDPISGHDTLYWYQQPRDQGPQLLVYFRDEAVIDNSQLPSDRFSAVRPKGTNSTLKIQSAKQGDTATYLCASSRTGYEQYFGPGTRLTVL.

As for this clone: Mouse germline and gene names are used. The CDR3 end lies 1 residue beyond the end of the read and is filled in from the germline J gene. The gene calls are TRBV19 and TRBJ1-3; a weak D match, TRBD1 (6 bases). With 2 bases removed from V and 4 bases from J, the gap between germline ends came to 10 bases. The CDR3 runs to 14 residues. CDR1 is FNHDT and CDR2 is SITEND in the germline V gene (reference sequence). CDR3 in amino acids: CASSMRGRGNTLYF. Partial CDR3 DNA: TGTGCCAGCAGTATGCGGGGGCGCGGAAATACGCTCTAT.

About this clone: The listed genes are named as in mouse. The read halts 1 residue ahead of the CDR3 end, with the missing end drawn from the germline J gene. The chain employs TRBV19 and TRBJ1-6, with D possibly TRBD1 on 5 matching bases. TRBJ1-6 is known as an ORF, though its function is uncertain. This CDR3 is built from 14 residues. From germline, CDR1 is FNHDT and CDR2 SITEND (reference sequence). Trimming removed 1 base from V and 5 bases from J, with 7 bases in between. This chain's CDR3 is CASSIRQNNSPLYF. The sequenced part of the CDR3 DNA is TGTGCCAGCAGTATACGACAGAATAATTCGCCCCTCTAC.

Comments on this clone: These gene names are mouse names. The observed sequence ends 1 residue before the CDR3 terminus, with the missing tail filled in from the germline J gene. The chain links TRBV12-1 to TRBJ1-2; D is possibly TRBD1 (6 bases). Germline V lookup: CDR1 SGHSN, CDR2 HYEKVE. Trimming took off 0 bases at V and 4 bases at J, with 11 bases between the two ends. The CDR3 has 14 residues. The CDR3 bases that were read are TGTGCCAGCTCTCTCGCTCGGGGGCGCTCCGACTACACC. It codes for CASSLARGRSDYT. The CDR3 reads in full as CASSLARGRSDYTF. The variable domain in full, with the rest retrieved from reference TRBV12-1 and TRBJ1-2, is DSGVVQSPRHIIKEKGGRSVLTCIPISGHSNVVWYQQTLGKELKFLIQHYEKVERDKGFLPSRFSVQQFDDYHSEMNMSALELEDSAMYFCASSLARGRSDYTFGSGTRLLVI.

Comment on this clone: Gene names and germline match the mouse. The CDR3 reads CAWSPGGAHEQYF. The DNA read from the CDR3 is TGTGCCTGGAGTCCAGGGGGCGCCCATGAACAGTAC. The chain uses TRBV31 and TRBJ2-7, with 8 bases matching TRBD1. The read finishes 1 residue shy of the CDR3 end, and the germline J gene is used to complete it. V trimming: 1 base; J trimming: 5 bases; junction bases outside the gene matches: 4. CDR3 length equals 13 residues. Germline CDR1 reads GKSSPN; CDR2 reads SITVG.

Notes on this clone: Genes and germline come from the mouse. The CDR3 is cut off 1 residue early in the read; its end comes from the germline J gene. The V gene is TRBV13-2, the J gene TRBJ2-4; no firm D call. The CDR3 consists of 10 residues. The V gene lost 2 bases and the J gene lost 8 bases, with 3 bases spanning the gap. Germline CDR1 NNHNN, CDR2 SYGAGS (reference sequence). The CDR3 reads CASGELTLYF. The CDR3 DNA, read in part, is TGTGCCAGCGGTGAACTCACCTTGTAC.

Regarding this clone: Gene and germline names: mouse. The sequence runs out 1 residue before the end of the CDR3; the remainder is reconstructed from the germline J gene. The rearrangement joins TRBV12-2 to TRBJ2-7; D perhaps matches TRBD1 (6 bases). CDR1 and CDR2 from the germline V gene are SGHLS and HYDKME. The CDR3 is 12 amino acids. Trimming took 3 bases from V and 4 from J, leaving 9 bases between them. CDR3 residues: CASSRDKYEQYF. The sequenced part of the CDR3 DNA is TGTGCCAGCTCTAGGGACAAATATGAACAGTAC.